This TCR beta chain was sequenced for a study of T cell responses to AZD1222 COVID-19 vaccine. Notes on this clone: Its antigen is unidentified.

Using immunoSEQ multiplex PCR, the repertoire was profiled, and TCRdb retains in-frame clones only, with some absent. The sample lists under 110,000 clones, roughly nine tenths seen once, with about 5% in the top ten. This CDR3 contains 13 residues. Germline V lookup: CDR1 LGHDT, CDR2 YNNKEL (reference sequence). The germline V and J ends were trimmed by 4 bases and 6 bases, with 13 bases remaining between them. General study findings and limits: Close to half of all spike-specific TCRs reportedly target regions of the variants that are unmutated.

This specimen consisted of peripheral blood, obtained on day 0 of AZD1222 vaccination. The receptor was derived from an adult in good health. V is TRBV3-1 (or the pseudogene TRBV3-2) and J is TRBJ2-7, with TRBD2 as a possible D gene (6 bases). The CDR3 DNA reads TGTGCCAGCAGCCCCGGACTAATCGGCGAGCAGTACTTC. Its protein product is CASSPGLIGEQYF.